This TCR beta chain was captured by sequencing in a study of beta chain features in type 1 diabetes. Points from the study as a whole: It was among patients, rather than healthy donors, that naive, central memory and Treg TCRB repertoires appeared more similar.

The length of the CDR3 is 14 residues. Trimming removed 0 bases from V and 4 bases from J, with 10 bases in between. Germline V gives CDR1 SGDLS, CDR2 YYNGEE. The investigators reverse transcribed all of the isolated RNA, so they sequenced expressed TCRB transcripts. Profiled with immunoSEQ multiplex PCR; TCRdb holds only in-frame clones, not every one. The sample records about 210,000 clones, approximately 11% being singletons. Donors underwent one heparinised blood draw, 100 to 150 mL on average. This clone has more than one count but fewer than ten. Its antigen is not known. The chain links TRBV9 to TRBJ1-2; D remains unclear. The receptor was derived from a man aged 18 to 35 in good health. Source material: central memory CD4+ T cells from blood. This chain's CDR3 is CASSVDQWTYGYTF. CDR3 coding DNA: TGTGCCAGCAGCGTAGACCAGTGGACCTATGGCTACACCTTC.